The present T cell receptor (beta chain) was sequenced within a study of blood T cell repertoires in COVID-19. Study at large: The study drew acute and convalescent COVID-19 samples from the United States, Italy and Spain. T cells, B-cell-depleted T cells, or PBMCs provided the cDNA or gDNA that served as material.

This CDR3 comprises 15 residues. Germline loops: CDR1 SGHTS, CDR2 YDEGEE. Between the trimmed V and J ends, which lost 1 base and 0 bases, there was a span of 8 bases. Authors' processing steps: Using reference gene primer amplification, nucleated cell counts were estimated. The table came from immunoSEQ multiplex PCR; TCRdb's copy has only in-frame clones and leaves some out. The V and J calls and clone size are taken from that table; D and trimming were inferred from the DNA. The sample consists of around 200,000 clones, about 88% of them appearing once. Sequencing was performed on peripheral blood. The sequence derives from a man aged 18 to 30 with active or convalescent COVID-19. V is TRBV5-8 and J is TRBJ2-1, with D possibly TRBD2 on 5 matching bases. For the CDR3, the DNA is TGTGCCAGCAGCTTGATAGCGTTCTCCTACAATGAGCAGTTCTTC. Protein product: CASSLIAFSYNEQFF.